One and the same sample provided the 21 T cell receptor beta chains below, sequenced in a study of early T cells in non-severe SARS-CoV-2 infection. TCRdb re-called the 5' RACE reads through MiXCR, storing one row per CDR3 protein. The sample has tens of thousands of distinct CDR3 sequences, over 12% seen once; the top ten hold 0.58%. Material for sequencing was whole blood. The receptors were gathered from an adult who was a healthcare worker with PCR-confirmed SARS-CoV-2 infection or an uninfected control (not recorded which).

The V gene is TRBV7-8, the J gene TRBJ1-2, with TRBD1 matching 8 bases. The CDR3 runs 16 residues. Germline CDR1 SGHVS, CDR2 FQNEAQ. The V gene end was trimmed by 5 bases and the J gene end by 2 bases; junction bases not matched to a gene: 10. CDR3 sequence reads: CASSPTWDRTNYGYTF. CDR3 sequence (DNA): TGTGCCAGCAGCCCGACATGGGACAGGACCAACTATGGCTACACCTTC.

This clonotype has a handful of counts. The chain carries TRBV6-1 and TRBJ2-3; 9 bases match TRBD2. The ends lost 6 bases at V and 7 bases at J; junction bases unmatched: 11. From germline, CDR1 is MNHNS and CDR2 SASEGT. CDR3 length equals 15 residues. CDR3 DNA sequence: TGTGCCAGCAGACGCCTTGGCGGGGGGGCAAATACGCAGTATTTT. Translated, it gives CASRRLGGGANTQYF.

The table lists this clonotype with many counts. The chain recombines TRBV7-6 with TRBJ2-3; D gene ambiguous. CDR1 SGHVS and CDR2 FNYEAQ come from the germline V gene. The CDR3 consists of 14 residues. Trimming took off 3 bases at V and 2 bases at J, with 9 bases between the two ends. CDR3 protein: CASSLIGLTDTQYF. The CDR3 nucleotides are TGTGCCAGCAGCTTGATCGGTCTCACAGATACGCAGTATTTT.

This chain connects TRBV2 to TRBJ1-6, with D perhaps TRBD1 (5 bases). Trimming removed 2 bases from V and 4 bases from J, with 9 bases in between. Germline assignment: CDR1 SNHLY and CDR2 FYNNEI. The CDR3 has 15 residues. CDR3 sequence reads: CASSERGSYNSPLHF. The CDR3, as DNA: TGTGCCAGCAGTGAAAGGGGCTCTTATAATTCACCCCTCCACTTT.

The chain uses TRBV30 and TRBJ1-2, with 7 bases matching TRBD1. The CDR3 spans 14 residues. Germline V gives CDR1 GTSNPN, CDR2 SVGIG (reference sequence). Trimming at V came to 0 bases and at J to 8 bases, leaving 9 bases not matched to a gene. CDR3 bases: TGTGCCTGGAGTGTAGGACAGGCTGTCGGAGGCTACACCTTC. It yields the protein CAWSVGQAVGGYTF.

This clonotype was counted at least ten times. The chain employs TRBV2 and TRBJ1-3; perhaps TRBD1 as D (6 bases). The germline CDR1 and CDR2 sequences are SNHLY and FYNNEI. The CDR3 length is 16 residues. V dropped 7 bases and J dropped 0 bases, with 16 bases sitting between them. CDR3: CASIQDSHLSGNTIYF. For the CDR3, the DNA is TGTGCCAGCATCCAGGACAGCCACCTCTCTGGAAACACCATATATTTT.

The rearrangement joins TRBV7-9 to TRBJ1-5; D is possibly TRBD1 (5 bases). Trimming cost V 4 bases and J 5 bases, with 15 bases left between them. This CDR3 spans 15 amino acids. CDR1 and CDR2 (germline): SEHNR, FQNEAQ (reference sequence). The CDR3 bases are TGTGCCAGCAGCTCAGACCGGGGCTATGATCAGCCCCAGCATTTT. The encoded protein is CASSSDRGYDQPQHF.

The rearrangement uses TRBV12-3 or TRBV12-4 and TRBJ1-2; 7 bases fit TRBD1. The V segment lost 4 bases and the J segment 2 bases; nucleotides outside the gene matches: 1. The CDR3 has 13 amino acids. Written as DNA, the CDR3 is TGTGCCAGCAGTTCGACAGGGAACTATGGCTACACCTTC. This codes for CASSSTGNYGYTF.

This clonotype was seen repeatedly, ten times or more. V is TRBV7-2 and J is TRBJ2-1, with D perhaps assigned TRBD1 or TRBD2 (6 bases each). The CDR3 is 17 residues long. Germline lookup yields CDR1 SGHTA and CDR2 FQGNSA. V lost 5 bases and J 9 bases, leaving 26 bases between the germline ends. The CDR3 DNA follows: TGTGCCAGCAGCCCAATGGGACTCCCCTCCAGGGGACGTGAGCAGTTCTTC. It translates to CASSPMGLPSRGREQFF.

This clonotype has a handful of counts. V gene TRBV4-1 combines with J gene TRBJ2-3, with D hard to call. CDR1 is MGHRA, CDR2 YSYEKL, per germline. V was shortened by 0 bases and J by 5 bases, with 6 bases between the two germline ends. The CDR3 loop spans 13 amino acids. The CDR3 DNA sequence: TGCGCCAGCAGCCAAGATCTGGAAGATACGCAGTATTTT. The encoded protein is CASSQDLEDTQYF.

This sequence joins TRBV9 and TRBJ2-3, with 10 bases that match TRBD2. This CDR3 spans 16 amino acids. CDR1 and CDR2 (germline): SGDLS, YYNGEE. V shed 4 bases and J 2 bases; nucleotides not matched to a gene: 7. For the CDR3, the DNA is TGTGCCAGCAGCCTTGGGACTAGCGTAGACACAGATACGCAGTATTTT. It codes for CASSLGTSVDTDTQYF.

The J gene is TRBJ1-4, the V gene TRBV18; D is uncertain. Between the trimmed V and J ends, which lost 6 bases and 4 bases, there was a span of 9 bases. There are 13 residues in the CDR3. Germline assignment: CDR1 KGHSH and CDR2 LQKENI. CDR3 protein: CASSKNSNEKLFF. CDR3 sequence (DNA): TGTGCCAGCTCGAAGAACAGTAATGAAAAACTGTTTTTT.

CDR3 nucleotides: TGTGCCAGTAGGATGACAGGGGGCGACGATACGCAGTATTTT. Protein: CASRMTGGDDTQYF. The rearrangement links TRBV19 to TRBJ2-3; 10 nucleotides line up with TRBD1. Germline V gives CDR1 LNHDA, CDR2 SQIVND (reference sequence). The V segment lost 6 bases and the J segment 6 bases; nucleotides outside the gene matches: 6. The CDR3 totals 14 residues.

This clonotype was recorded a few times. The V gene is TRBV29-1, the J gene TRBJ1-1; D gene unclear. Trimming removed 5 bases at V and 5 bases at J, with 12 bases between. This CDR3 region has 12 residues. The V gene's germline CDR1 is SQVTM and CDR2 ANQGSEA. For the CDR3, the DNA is TGCAGCGTTAGTGCGGGGAATACTGAAGCTTTCTTT. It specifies CSVSAGNTEAFF.

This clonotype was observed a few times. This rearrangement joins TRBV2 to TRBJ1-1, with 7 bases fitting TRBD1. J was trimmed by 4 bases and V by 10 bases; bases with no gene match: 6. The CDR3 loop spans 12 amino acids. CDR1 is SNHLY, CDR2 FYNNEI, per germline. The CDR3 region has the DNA TGTGCCACCCGGACAGGAGGCACTGAAGCTTTCTTT. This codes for CATRTGGTEAFF.

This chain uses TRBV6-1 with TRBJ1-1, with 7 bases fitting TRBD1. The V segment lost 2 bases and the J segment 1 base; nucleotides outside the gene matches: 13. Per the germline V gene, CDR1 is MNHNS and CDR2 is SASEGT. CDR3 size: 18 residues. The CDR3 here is CASSERPLETGANTEAFF. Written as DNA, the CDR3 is TGTGCCAGCAGTGAACGACCATTGGAAACAGGGGCGAACACTGAAGCTTTCTTT.

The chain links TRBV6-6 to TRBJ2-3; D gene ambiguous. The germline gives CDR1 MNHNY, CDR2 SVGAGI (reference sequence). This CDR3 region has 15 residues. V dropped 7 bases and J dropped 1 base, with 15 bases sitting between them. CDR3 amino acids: CASKRTETGTDTQYF. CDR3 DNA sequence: TGTGCCAGCAAACGGACCGAGACGGGCACAGATACGCAGTATTTT.

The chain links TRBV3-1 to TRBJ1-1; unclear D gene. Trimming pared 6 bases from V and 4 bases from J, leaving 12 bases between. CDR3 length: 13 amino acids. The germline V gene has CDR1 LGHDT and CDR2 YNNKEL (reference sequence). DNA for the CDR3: TGTGCCAGCAGTTTAAGGCTGGTCACTGAAGCTTTCTTT. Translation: CASSLRLVTEAFF.

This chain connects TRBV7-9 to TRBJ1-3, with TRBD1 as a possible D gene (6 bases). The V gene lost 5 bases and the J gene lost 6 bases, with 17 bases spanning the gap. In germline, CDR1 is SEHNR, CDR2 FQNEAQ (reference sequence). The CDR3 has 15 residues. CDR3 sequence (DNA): TGTGCCAGCAGCCTCCAGGACAGACAGATAAACACCATATATTTT. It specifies CASSLQDRQINTIYF.

The DNA for the CDR3 is TGCGCCAGCAGCCGGGACAGGAGGGGCACCGGGGAGCTGTTTTTT. It is translated as CASSRDRRGTGELFF. The chain is built from TRBV5-1 and TRBJ2-2, with TRBD1 matching over 8 bases. Trimming took 4 bases from V and 4 from J; bases not matched to a gene: 6. There are 15 residues in the CDR3. Germline lookup yields CDR1 SGHRS and CDR2 YFSETQ.

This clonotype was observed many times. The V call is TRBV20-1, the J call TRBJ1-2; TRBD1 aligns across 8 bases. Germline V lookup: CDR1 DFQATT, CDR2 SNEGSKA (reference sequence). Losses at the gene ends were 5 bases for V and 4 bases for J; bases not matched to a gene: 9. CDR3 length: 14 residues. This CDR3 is CSALGQGQSYGYTF. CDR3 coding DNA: TGCAGTGCTTTAGGACAGGGCCAGAGCTATGGCTACACCTTC.